Listed here are 15 T cell receptor beta chains from one sample, sequenced in a study of graft-versus-host responses after intestinal transplantation. What these receptors recognize is not known. The data were produced by immunoSEQ multiplex PCR, yet TCRdb's version contains in-frame clones alone and is incomplete. The sample has tens of thousands of clones, around 92% seen once. Sequencing was performed on unstimulated CD4+ T cells sorted from spleen or lymph node cells, taken before intestinal transplant. These TCRs come from a human donor who received an intestinal transplant.

This clone has just one count. The chain recombines TRBV30 with TRBJ2-7; 11 bases map to TRBD1. The CDR3 runs 16 residues. The J segment lost 6 bases and the V segment lost 1 base, leaving 11 bases of the junction unmatched. The germline V gene encodes CDR1 GTSNPN and CDR2 SVGIG (reference sequence). The chain's CDR3 is CAWSGLGTGGIREQYF. The CDR3 nucleotides are TGTGCCTGGAGTGGACTAGGGACAGGGGGAATTCGCGAGCAGTACTTC.

The chain has TRBV6-5 and TRBJ1-1, with 8 bases aligning to TRBD1. This CDR3 region has 15 residues. V was pared by 0 bases and J by 3 bases, with 3 bases of the junction left unmatched. The germline gives CDR1 MNHEY, CDR2 SVGAGI. The CDR3 is CASSYSRQGHTEAFF. DNA for the CDR3: TGTGCCAGCAGTTACTCGAGACAGGGGCACACTGAAGCTTTCTTT.

This rearrangement joins TRBV11-3 to TRBJ1-6; a possible D gene is TRBD1 (6 bases). Germline CDR1 and CDR2: SGHNT and YENEEA. Trimming cost V 6 bases and J 10 bases, with 19 bases left between them. The CDR3 sequence is 15 residues long. CDR3 sequence: CASRPAEGGLSPLHF. In DNA form, the CDR3 reads TGTGCCAGCAGACCCGCTGAGGGGGGACTATCACCCCTCCACTTT.

This chain joins TRBV7-9 and TRBJ1-4; 7 bases are shared with TRBD1. V lost 6 bases to trimming and J lost 3 bases; unmatched junction nucleotides: 4. Germline V gene sequence: CDR1 SEHNR, CDR2 FQNEAQ (reference sequence). The length of the CDR3 is 14 residues. In DNA, the CDR3 is TGTGCCAGCAGTATAGGACAGGCTAATGAAAAACTGTTTTTT. Its translation is CASSIGQANEKLFF.

J is TRBJ1-1 and V is TRBV5-4; D might be TRBD1 (5 bases). This CDR3 contains 14 residues. The germline CDR1 and CDR2 sequences are SGHNT and YYREEE (reference sequence). Trimming shortened V by 0 bases and J by 1 base, and 7 bases separated the two germline ends. The CDR3 DNA is TGTGCCAGCAGCTTGGACAGGTCGAACACTGAAGCTTTCTTT. Its protein is CASSLDRSNTEAFF.

This chain uses TRBV19 with TRBJ1-3; D is unclear. The V end lost 5 bases, the J end lost 0 bases, and 5 bases lay between the germline ends. Germline V lookup: CDR1 LNHDA, CDR2 SQIVND (reference sequence). The CDR3 sequence is 13 residues long. This CDR3 is CASSGLSGNTIYF. The DNA for the CDR3 is TGTGCCAGTAGTGGACTCTCTGGAAACACCATATATTTT.

This sequence joins TRBV11-2 and TRBJ2-7; 7 nucleotides match TRBD2. Looked up from germline, CDR1 is SGHAT and CDR2 is FQNNGV. V gave up 4 bases and J gave up 2 bases; unmatched junction bases: 8. The CDR3 is made up of 15 amino acids. This CDR3 is CASSSLTSPPYEQYF. DNA for the CDR3: TGTGCCAGCAGCTCTTTGACTAGCCCGCCCTACGAGCAGTACTTC.

The rearrangement uses TRBV11-2 and TRBJ2-7, with TRBD1 matching over 8 bases. This CDR3 contains 15 residues. V lost 1 base and J lost 3; bases outside the gene matches: 5. Germline V gene sequence: CDR1 SGHAT, CDR2 FQNNGV. The CDR3 region has the DNA TGTGCCAGCAGCTTAGGAGGGACAGGTATCTACGAGCAGTACTTC. Residues: CASSLGGTGIYEQYF. Filled out from reference TRBV11-2 and TRBJ2-7, the complete variable domain reads EAGVAQSPRYKIIEKRQSVAFWCNPISGHATLYWYQQILGQGPKLLIQFQNNGVVDDSQLPKDRFSAERLKGVDSTLKIQPAKLEDSAVYLCASSLGGTGIYEQYFGPGTRLTVT.

This rearrangement joins TRBV9 to TRBJ1-1, with 7 nucleotides matching TRBD1. J was trimmed by 0 bases and V by 2 bases; bases with no gene match: 7. The germline CDR1 and CDR2 sequences are SGDLS and YYNGEE. There are 16 residues in the CDR3. The CDR3 reads CASSVAPGQLNTEAFF. The CDR3 bases are TGTGCCAGCAGCGTCGCCCCGGGACAGCTGAACACTGAAGCTTTCTTT.

This sequence joins TRBV29-1 and TRBJ2-5; possibly TRBD1 for D (6 bases). The germline gives CDR1 SQVTM, CDR2 ANQGSEA. V lost 5 bases and J 5 bases, leaving 12 bases between the germline ends. This CDR3 comprises 12 residues. CDR3 nucleotide sequence: TGCAGCGTTATCAGGGGTGGGGAGACCCAGTACTTC. Translated: CSVIRGGETQYF.

The rearrangement uses TRBV30 and TRBJ1-2; D gene uncertain. Trimming took 5 bases from V and 0 from J, leaving 13 bases between them. The CDR3 has 14 amino acids. CDR1 GTSNPN and CDR2 SVGIG come from the germline V gene (reference sequence). The CDR3: CAWLHSASNYGYTF. In DNA form, the CDR3 reads TGTGCCTGGCTTCACAGTGCCTCTAACTATGGCTACACCTTC.

The chain uses TRBV11-2 and TRBJ1-4, with TRBD1 identical over 8 bases. Germline V gene data show CDR1 as SGHAT and CDR2 as FQNNGV. V lost 7 bases, J lost 7 bases, and 11 bases stayed unmatched. This CDR3 is 15 amino acids long. CDR3 coding DNA: TGTGCCAGCACCCCAGGGGGCAGGTTGGGTGAAAAACTGTTTTTT. Encoded protein: CASTPGGRLGEKLFF.

The rearrangement joins TRBV7-9 to TRBJ2-7; 15 bases align to TRBD2. Germline CDR1 and CDR2: SEHNR and FQNEAQ (reference sequence). V dropped 5 bases and J dropped 4; count of bases not matched to a gene: 15. The CDR3 extends over 19 amino acids. The CDR3 sequence is CASSPGLAGGPPQTYEQYF. The CDR3 DNA sequence: TGTGCCAGCAGCCCGGGACTAGCGGGGGGACCCCCCCAGACGTACGAGCAGTACTTC. Filled out from reference TRBV7-9 and TRBJ2-7, the complete variable domain reads DTGVSQNPRHKITKRGQNVTFRCDPISEHNRLYWYRQTLGQGPEFLTYFQNEAQLEKSRLLSDRFSAERPKGSFSTLEIQRTEQGDSAMYLCASSPGLAGGPPQTYEQYFGPGTRLTVT.

The gene calls are TRBV19 and TRBJ2-7; TRBD2 might be the D (5 bases). CDR1 LNHDA and CDR2 SQIVND come from the germline V gene (reference sequence). The CDR3 runs 15 residues. Trimming left V 1 base short and J 3 bases short, with 13 bases between. CDR3 sequence: CASSIAPGGGYEQYF. CDR3 nucleotide sequence: TGTGCCAGTAGTATAGCTCCGGGCGGAGGCTACGAGCAGTACTTC.

The chain recombines TRBV5-8 with TRBJ2-1; weak D call: TRBD2 (6 bases). This CDR3 spans 12 amino acids. Looked up from germline, CDR1 is SGHTS and CDR2 is YDEGEE. Trimming took off 3 bases at V and 9 bases at J, with 10 bases between the two ends. The CDR3 DNA reads TGTGCCAGCAGCTGGGGGGTCAGTGAGCAGTTCTTC. It codes for CASSWGVSEQFF.